This T cell receptor (beta chain) was captured in a study of blood T cell repertoires in COVID-19. Study information: Some COVID-19 samples were acute and others convalescent; all came from the United States, Italy and Spain. Nucleic acid was either cDNA or gDNA, and it came from T cells, B-cell-depleted T cells, or PBMCs.

In the study's own analysis: Reference gene primer amplification gave nucleated cell count estimates. Profiled with immunoSEQ multiplex PCR; TCRdb holds only in-frame clones, not every one. V, J and clone size derive from that table, while D and trimming were established from the DNA sequence. In the table there are 45,000 to 65,000 clones, around 80% of which are singletons. CDR1 and CDR2 (germline): LNHNV, YYDKDF (reference sequence). The J segment lost 7 bases and the V segment lost 0 bases, leaving 8 bases of the junction unmatched. CDR3 size: 17 residues. Sequenced: peripheral blood. The receptor's source is a man younger than 45 with COVID-19, enrolled during active disease. The V call is TRBV15, the J call TRBJ2-1; 11 nucleotides agree with TRBD2. The CDR3 is CATSREAGLAGGNEQFF. As DNA, the CDR3 is TGTGCCACCAGCAGAGAGGCCGGGCTAGCGGGGGGAAATGAGCAGTTCTTC.